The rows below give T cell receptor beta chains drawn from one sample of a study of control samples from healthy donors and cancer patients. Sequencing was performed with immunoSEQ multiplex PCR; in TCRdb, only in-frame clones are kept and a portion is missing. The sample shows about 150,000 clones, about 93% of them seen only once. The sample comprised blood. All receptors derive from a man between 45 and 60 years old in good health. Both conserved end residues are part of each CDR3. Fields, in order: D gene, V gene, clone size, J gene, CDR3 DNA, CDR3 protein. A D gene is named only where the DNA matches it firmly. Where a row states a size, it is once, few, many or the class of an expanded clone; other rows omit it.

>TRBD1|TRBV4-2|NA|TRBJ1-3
TGTGCCAGCAGCCAAGATACAGGGGGGGGAAACACCATATATTTT
CASSQDTGGGNTIYF
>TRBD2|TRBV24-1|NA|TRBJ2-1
TGTGCCACCAGTGACCATGGACTAGTCTCGTTCTTC
CATSDHGLVSFF
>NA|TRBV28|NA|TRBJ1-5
TGTGCCAGCAGTTTATCAGACGTAAATCAGCCCCAGCATTTT
CASSLSDVNQPQHF
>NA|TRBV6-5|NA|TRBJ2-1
TGTGCCAGCAGTTACAGGGGCAGGGGCAATGAGCAGTTCTTC
CASSYRGRGNEQFF
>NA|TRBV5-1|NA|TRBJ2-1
TGCGCCAGCAGCTTGAACTACCAAGGGCAGTTCTTC
CASSLNYQGQFF
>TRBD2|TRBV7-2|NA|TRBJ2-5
TGTGCCAGCAGCCCTCTAGCGGGGACACAAGAGACCCAGTACTTC
CASSPLAGTQETQYF
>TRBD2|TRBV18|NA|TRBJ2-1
TGTGCCAGCTCCCCCCCAGGACTAGCGGGAGCCAATGAGCAGTTCTTC
CASSPPGLAGANEQFF
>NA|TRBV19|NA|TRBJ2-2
TGTGCCAGTAGTGCCCGACACAGGGTTACCGGGGAGCTGTTTTTT
CASSARHRVTGELFF
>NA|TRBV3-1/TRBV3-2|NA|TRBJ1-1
TGTGCCAGCAGCCAAAGCGGAGTTTCGATGGCTGAAGCTTTCTTT
CASSQSGVSMAEAFF
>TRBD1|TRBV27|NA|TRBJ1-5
TGTGCCAGCAGCCAAAAAGGGACAGGAAGCAATCAGCCCCAGCATTTT
CASSQKGTGSNQPQHF
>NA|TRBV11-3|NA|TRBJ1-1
TGTGCCAGCAGCGCAAGAAACACTGAAGCTTTCTTT
CASSARNTEAFF
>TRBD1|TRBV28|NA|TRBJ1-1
TGTGCCAGCATCCGGACAGGGAGGAACACTGAAGCTTTCTTT
CASIRTGRNTEAFF
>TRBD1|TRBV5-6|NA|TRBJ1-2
TGTGCCAGCAGCGTGGGACAGGGAGAATATGGCTACACCTTC
CASSVGQGEYGYTF
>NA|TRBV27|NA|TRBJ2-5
TGTGCCAGCAGTTTATGGGGGGCCCAAGAGACCCAGTACTTC
CASSLWGAQETQYF
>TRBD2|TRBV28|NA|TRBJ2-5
TGTGCCAGCAGTTCCACCCGGGAGGTGAAGACCCAGTACTTC
CASSSTREVKTQYF
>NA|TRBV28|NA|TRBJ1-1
TGTGCCAGCAGACAGGGTGCGTGGGACACTGAAGCTTTCTTT
CASRQGAWDTEAFF
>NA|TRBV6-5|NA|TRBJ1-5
TGTGCCAGCAGCTTGACGGGGGCCGGGAATCAGCCCCAGCATTTT
CASSLTGAGNQPQHF
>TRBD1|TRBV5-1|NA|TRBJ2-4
TGCGCCAGCAGCTGGGGACAGGGGGCTGGAAACATTCAGTACTTC
CASSWGQGAGNIQYF
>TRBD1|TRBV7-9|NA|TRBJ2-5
TGTGCCAGCAGCACGGTTTCGGACAGGGCCGAGACCCAGTACTTC
CASSTVSDRAETQYF
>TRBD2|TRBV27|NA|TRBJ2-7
TGTGCCAGCAGTTCGACTAGCGGGTTTGGGGAGCAGTACTTC
CASSSTSGFGEQYF
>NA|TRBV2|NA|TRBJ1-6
TGTGCCAGCAGTGAAGGAGGGGGAGGGAATTCACCCCTCCACTTT
CASSEGGGGNSPLHF
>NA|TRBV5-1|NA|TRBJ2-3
TGCGCCAGCAGCGCGCTAGCGAAAGATACGCAGTATTTT
CASSALAKDTQYF
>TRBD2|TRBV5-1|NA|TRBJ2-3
TGCGCCAGCAGCATTGGACTAGCGGTCACAGATACGCAGTATTTT
CASSIGLAVTDTQYF
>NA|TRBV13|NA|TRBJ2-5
TGTGCCAGCAGCTTGGGCTGGCAAGAGACCCAGTACTTC
CASSLGWQETQYF
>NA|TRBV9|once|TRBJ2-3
TGTGCCAGCAGCGTACTTACAGCTAGCACAGATACGCAGTATTTT
CASSVLTASTDTQYF
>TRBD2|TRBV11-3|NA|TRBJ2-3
TGTGCCAGCAGCTTAGACTCGATCAGCGGGAGGGAGTTGCAGTATTTT
CASSLDSISGRELQYF
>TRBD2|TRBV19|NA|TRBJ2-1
TGTGCCAGTAGTGGGGCTAGCGGGAACACTGAGCAGTTCTTC
CASSGASGNTEQFF
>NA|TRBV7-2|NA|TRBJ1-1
TGTGCCAGCAGCTTAAGTGGACTGATGAACACTGAAGCTTTCTTT
CASSLSGLMNTEAFF
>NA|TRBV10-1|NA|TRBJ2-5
TGCGCCAGCAGTGAGTCTCACCACCGGGGGACCCAGTACTTC
CASSESHHRGTQYF
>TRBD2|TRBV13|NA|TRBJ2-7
TGTGCCAGCAGCTTAGTAGCGGGAGGGAACTACGAGCAGTACTTC
CASSLVAGGNYEQYF
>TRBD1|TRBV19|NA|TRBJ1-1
TGTGCCAGTACTCTCTCACAGGGGAGTACTGAAGCTTTCTTT
CASTLSQGSTEAFF
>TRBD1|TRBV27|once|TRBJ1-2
TGTGCCAGCAGATCCTCGGGACAGGTCTATGGCTACACCTTC
CASRSSGQVYGYTF
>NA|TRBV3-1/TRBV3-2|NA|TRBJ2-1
TGTGCCAGCAGCCAAGGGAGGGACCGCTACAATGAGCAGTTCTTC
CASSQGRDRYNEQFF
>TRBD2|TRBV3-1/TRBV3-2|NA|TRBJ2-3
TGTGCCAGCAGCCAAGCTCTAGCGGGATATAACCAGTATTTT
CASSQALAGYNQYF
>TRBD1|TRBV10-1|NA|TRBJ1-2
TGCGCCAGCAGTGAAAACAGGGGACCAGGCTATGGCTACACCTTC
CASSENRGPGYGYTF
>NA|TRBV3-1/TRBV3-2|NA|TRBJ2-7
TGTGCCAGCAGCCAGAAAGGGATCCAGAACGAGCAGTACTTC
CASSQKGIQNEQYF
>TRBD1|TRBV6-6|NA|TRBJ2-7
TGTGCCAGCAGCGCACAGGGGCGAAGGGAGCAGTACTTC
CASSAQGRREQYF
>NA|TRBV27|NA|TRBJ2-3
TGTGCCAGCAGTTTGCTAGAAACAGATACGCAGTATTTT
CASSLLETDTQYF
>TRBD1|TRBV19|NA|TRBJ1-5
TGTGCCAGTAGTATAGCACAGGGGGATCAGCCCCAGCATTTT
CASSIAQGDQPQHF
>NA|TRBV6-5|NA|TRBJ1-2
TGTGCCAGCAGAAAGGGAGGAGGCTACACCTTC
CASRKGGGYTF
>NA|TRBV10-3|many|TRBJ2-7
TGTGCCATCAGTGACCCGCCCTACGAGCAGTACTTC
CAISDPPYEQYF
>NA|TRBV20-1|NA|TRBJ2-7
TGCAGTGTTCAGAGTCTTCACGAGCAGTACTTC
CSVQSLHEQYF
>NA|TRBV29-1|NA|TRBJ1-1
TGCAGCGCTTTACATGTGAACACTGAAGCTTTCTTT
CSALHVNTEAFF
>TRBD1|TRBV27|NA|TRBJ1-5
TGTGCCAGCAGTCCTAGGACAGGGGGCATACAGCCCCAGCATTTT
CASSPRTGGIQPQHF
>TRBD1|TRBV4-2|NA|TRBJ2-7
TGTGCCAGCAGTCCCGGACAGGGAACTTCCTACGAGCAGTACTTC
CASSPGQGTSYEQYF
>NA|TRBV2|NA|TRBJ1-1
TGTGCCAGCAGTGAAGACAGGGCTGAAGCTTTCTTT
CASSEDRAEAFF
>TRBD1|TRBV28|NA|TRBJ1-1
TGTGCCAGCAGTTTTCTTCACCAGGGGGCGCGGACTGAAGCTTTCTTT
CASSFLHQGARTEAFF
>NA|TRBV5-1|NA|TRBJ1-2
TGCGCCAGCAGCTTGGGGACGGGAAGCTATGGCTACACCTTC
CASSLGTGSYGYTF
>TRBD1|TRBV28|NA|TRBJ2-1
TGTGCCAGCAGTTTAGGCCACTTTACAGGGGACGGTGAGCAGTTCTTC
CASSLGHFTGDGEQFF
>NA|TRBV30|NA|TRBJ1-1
TGTGCCTGGAACATCAGGAACACTGAAGCTTTCTTT
CAWNIRNTEAFF
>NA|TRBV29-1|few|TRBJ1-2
TGCAGCGTTGATACTGAGGGGGGAGGCTATGGCTACACCTTC
CSVDTEGGGYGYTF
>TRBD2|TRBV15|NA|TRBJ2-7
TGTGCCACCAGCAGAGCCGCTAGCGGGAGAAACGAGCAGTACTTC
CATSRAASGRNEQYF
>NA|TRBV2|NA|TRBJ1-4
TGTGCCAGCAGTGAGTGGACAGCCGGACGTGAAAAACTGTTTTTT
CASSEWTAGREKLFF
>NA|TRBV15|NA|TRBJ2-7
TGTGCCACCAGCAGAGAAAAGGGTGCGCCGTACGAGCAGTACTTC
CATSREKGAPYEQYF
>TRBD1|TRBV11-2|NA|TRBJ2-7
TGTGCCAGCAGCCCGGGACAGGGGCAAGAGTTGTCCTACGAGCAGTACTTC
CASSPGQGQELSYEQYF
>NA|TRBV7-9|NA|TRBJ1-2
TGTGCCAGCAGCTTAGGGACTGGACAGTTTAACTATGGCTACACCTTC
CASSLGTGQFNYGYTF
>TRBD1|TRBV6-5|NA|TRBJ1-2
TGTGCCAGCAGTTACTCGGGGACAGGGAACTATGGCTACACCTTC
CASSYSGTGNYGYTF